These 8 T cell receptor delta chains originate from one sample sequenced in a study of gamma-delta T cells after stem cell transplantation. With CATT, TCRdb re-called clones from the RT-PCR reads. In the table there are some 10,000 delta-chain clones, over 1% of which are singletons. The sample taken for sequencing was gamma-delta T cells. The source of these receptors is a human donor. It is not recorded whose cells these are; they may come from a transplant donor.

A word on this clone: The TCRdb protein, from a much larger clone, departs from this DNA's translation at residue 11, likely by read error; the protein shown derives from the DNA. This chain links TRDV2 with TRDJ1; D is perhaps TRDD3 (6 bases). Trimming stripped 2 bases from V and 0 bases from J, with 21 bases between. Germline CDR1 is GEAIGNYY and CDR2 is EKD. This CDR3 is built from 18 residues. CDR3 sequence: CACDSVGIGGLYTDKLIF. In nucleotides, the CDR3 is TGTGCCTGTGACAGCGTGGGAATCGGGGGACTCTACACCGATAAACTCATCTTT.

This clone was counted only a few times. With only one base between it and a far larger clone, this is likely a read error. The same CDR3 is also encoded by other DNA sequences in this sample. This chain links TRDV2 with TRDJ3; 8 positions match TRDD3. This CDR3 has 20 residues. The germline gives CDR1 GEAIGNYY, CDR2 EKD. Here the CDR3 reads CACDTSWGSGSSWDTRQMFF. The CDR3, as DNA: TGTGCCTGTGACACGTCCTGGGGGAGCGGAAGCTCCTGGGACACCCGTCAGATGTTTTTC.

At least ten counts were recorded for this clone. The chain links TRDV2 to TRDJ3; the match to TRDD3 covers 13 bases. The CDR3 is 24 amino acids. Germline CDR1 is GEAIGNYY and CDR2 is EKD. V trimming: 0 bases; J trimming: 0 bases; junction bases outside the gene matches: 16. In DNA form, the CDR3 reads TGTGCCTGTGACACCGTACTGGGGGATACGAGCCCACCTTTGAGCTCCTGGGACACCCGACAGATGTTTTTC. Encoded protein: CACDTVLGDTSPPLSSWDTRQMFF.

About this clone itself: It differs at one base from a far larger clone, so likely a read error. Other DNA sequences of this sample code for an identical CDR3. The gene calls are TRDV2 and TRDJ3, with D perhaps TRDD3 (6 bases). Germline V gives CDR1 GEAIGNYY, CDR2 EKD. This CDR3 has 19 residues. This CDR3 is CACDISGASPSWDTRQMFF. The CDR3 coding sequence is TGTGCCTGTGACATATCTGGGGCCTCCCCATCCTGGGACACCCGGCAGATGTTTTTC.

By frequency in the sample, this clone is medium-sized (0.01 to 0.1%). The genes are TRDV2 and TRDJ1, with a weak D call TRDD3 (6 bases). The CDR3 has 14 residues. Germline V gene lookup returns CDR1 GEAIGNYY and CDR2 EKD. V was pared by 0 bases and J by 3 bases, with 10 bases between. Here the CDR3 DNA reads TGTGCCTGTGACACCGTGGGGGGACCCGATAAACTCATCTTT. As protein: CACDTVGGPDKLIF.

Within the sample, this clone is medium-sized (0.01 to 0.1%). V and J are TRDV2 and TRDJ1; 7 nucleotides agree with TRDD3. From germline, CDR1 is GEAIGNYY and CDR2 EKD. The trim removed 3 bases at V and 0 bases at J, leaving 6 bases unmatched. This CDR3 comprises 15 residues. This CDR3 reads CACDVLGTNTDKLIF. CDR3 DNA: TGTGCCTGTGACGTACTGGGGACCAACACCGATAAACTCATCTTT.

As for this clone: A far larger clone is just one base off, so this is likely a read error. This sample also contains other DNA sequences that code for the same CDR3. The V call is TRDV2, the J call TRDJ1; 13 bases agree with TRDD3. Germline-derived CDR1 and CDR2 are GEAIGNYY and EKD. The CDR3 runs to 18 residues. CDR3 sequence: CACDGLTGGYAVTDKLIF. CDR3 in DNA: TGTGCCTGTGACGGGTTAACTGGGGGATACGCGGTCACCGATAAACTCATCTTC.

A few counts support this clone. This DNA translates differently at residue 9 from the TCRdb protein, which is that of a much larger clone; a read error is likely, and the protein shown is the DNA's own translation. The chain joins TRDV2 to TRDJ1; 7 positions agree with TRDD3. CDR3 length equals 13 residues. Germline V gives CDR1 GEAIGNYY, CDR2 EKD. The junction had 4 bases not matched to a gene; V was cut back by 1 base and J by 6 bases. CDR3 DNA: TGTGCCTGTGACACTCTGGGGGGCAATAAACTCATCTTT. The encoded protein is CACDTLGGNKLIF.